Following are 27 T cell receptor beta chains from one sample sequenced in a study of technical replicates of blood from a few donors (dated 2017 in TCRdb). The method behind the library was the immunoSEQ multiplex PCR assay. This is the immuneACCESS table as TCRdb keeps it, with only in-frame sequences that have V and J called. A part of the clones is gone; compared with another copy, unresolved V genes explain less than half, and the rest is unexplained. The sample table holds some 70,000 clones, of which nearly 98% were seen once. About 0.3% of the sample is held by the ten biggest clonotypes. The material sequenced was T cells isolated from PBMCs. These receptors were taken from a human donor in good health.

This sequence joins TRBV7-2 and TRBJ2-7; 7 bases map to TRBD2. Unmatched junction bases numbered 4, after V lost 4 bases and J lost 1 base. Germline assignment: CDR1 SGHTA and CDR2 FQGNSA. The CDR3 runs to 14 residues. Written as DNA, the CDR3 is TGTGCCAGCAGCTATAGCGGGTCATCCTACGAGCAGTACTTC. This encodes CASSYSGSSYEQYF.

A word on this clone: Other DNA sequences in the sample encode the same CDR3. The chain has TRBV18 and TRBJ2-5; D uncertain. V was pared by 3 bases and J by 5 bases, with 10 bases between. Looked up from germline, CDR1 is KGHSH and CDR2 is LQKENI. The CDR3 length is 13 residues. The CDR3 reads CASSPLFEETQYF. The CDR3 nucleotides read TGTGCCAGCTCACCTCTTTTTGAGGAGACCCAGTACTTC. Full variable domain (missing parts from reference TRBV18 and TRBJ2-5): NAGVMQNPRHLVRRRGQEARLRCSPMKGHSHVYWYRQLPEEGLKFMVYLQKENIIDESGMPKERFSAEFPKEGPSILRIQQVVRGDSAAYFCASSPLFEETQYFGPGTRLLVL.

The CDR3, as DNA: TGTGCCAGCAGCTTATTCGGGTACACAGATACGCAGTATTTT. Protein product: CASSLFGYTDTQYF. This rearrangement joins TRBV7-9 to TRBJ2-3; no reliable D call. There are 14 residues in the CDR3. The ends were cut back, 2 bases at V and 2 bases at J, with 8 bases in the middle. Germline V gives CDR1 SEHNR, CDR2 FQNEAQ (reference sequence). The full variable domain, with the rest looked up from reference TRBV7-9 and TRBJ2-3, is DTGVSQNPRHKITKRGQNVTFRCDPISEHNRLYWYRQTLGQGPEFLTYFQNEAQLEKSRLLSDRFSAERPKGSFSTLEIQRTEQGDSAMYLCASSLFGYTDTQYFGPGTRLTVL.

This clone has just one count. The V and J genes are TRBV5-1 and TRBJ1-2; 9 positions agree with TRBD1. The V and J ends lost 3 bases and 5 bases, in that order; junction bases with no gene match: 5. CDR3 length: 14 residues. The germline CDR1 and CDR2 sequences are SGHRS and YFSETQ. The CDR3 loop reads CASSSGQGTYGYTF. As DNA, the CDR3 is TGCGCCAGCAGCTCGGGACAGGGAACGTATGGCTACACCTTC. The full variable domain, its missing parts supplied by reference TRBV5-1 and TRBJ1-2, is KAGVTQTPRYLIKTRGQQVTLSCSPISGHRSVSWYQQTPGQGLQFLFEYFSETQRNKGNFPGRFSGRQFSNSRSEMNVSTLELGDSALYLCASSSGQGTYGYTFGSGTRLTVV.

The chain links TRBV30 to TRBJ1-2; 9 bases are a match to TRBD1. The J segment lost 0 bases and the V segment lost 3 bases, leaving 11 bases of the junction unmatched. This CDR3 comprises 17 residues. The germline V gene has CDR1 GTSNPN and CDR2 SVGIG (reference sequence). The CDR3 reads CAWRQDRGKLANYGYTF. CDR3 coding DNA: TGTGCCTGGAGGCAGGACAGGGGTAAATTAGCTAACTATGGCTACACCTTC. Supplemented by reference TRBV30 and TRBJ1-2, the full variable domain reads SQTIHQWPATLVQPVGSPLSLECTVEGTSNPNLYWYRQAAGRGLQLLFYSVGIGQISSEVPQNLSASRPQDRQFILSSKKLLLSDSGFYLCAWRQDRGKLANYGYTFGSGTRLTVV.

The chain is built from TRBV29-1 and TRBJ1-1; no clear D gene. Germline lookup yields CDR1 SQVTM and CDR2 ANQGSEA. CDR3 size: 13 residues. V gave up 6 bases and J gave up 1 base, with 12 bases separating them. In DNA form, the CDR3 reads TGCAGCGTCGGACTCGGAGAGAACACTGAAGCTTTCTTT. It is translated as CSVGLGENTEAFF.

The V call is TRBV5-1, the J call TRBJ2-7, with TRBD2 matching over 16 bases. Unmatched junction bases numbered 6, after V lost 3 bases and J lost 0 bases. CDR1 is SGHRS, CDR2 YFSETQ, per germline. The CDR3 extends over 18 amino acids. The CDR3 coding sequence is TGCGCCAGCAGCTCCTACGGGACTAGCGGGAGGGCCTCCTACGAGCAGTACTTC. It is translated as CASSSYGTSGRASYEQYF.

This chain uses TRBV7-9 with TRBJ2-2; 8 bases are shared with TRBD1. V was pared by 10 bases and J by 5 bases, with 9 bases of the junction left unmatched. CDR1 and CDR2 from the germline V gene are SEHNR and FQNEAQ (reference sequence). CDR3 length: 14 amino acids. The CDR3 loop is CATRQGPGTGELFF. In DNA, the CDR3 is TGTGCCACCAGACAGGGGCCGGGGACCGGGGAGCTGTTTTTT.

CDR3 coding DNA: TGTGCCAGCGCCGGGGATGGGGTAGATACGCAGTATTTT. Amino acid sequence: CASAGDGVDTQYF. The chain carries TRBV7-3 and TRBJ2-3; possible D gene TRBD2, 5 bases. Germline V gene data show CDR1 as SGHTA and CDR2 as FQGTGA. The ends were cut back, 8 bases at V and 5 bases at J, with 14 bases in the middle. The CDR3 consists of 13 residues.

CDR3 region: CASSLSGGQEAFF. The CDR3 DNA follows: TGTGCCAGCAGTTTATCGGGTGGGCAAGAAGCTTTCTTT. The gene calls are TRBV27 and TRBJ1-1; D is ambiguous. Per the germline V gene, CDR1 is MNHEY and CDR2 is SMNVEV (reference sequence). Trimming removed 0 bases at V and 8 bases at J, with 10 bases between. This CDR3 comprises 13 residues.

The chain couples TRBV11-3 to TRBJ1-1, with D possibly being TRBD1 (5 bases). CDR1 is SGHNT, CDR2 YENEEA, per germline. V was cut by 1 base and J by 3 bases, with 12 bases left in between. The CDR3 is made up of 15 amino acids. CDR3 coding DNA: TGTGCCAGCAGCTTAGCCGGCATAGGGGACACTGAAGCTTTCTTT. Translating gives CASSLAGIGDTEAFF.

The rearrangement joins TRBV7-3 to TRBJ2-1; 9 bases agree with TRBD2. CDR3 length: 16 residues. The germline CDR1 and CDR2 sequences are SGHTA and FQGTGA. Trimming took 2 bases from V and 3 from J; bases not matched to a gene: 5. CDR3 coding DNA: TGTGCCAGCAGCTTAGAGGGACTAGCCTACTACAATGAGCAGTTCTTC. Translating gives CASSLEGLAYYNEQFF.

The rearrangement uses TRBV2 and TRBJ2-7; possibly TRBD1 for D (6 bases). Trimming pared 10 bases from V and 3 bases from J, leaving 16 bases between. Germline V gives CDR1 SNHLY, CDR2 FYNNEI. The CDR3 runs to 13 residues. DNA for the CDR3: TGTGCCACCGCGTCGGGACATTTCTACGAGCAGTACTTC. Translating it yields CATASGHFYEQYF.

The V call is TRBV5-4, the J call TRBJ1-1, with D unclear. CDR1 and CDR2 (germline): SGHNT, YYREEE (reference sequence). The CDR3 runs to 13 residues. V was trimmed by 6 bases and J by 0 bases, leaving 9 bases between them. The CDR3 protein is CASTLFMNTEAFF. The CDR3 DNA reads as TGTGCCAGCACCCTATTCATGAACACTGAAGCTTTCTTT.

The chain is built from TRBV7-2 and TRBJ2-1, with a possible D match to TRBD1 (6 bases). This CDR3 region has 15 residues. In germline, CDR1 is SGHTA, CDR2 FQGNSA. V was cut by 2 bases and J by 5 bases, with 13 bases left in between. The CDR3: CASSLYGKGDNEQFF. CDR3 bases: TGTGCCAGCAGCTTATATGGCAAGGGGGACAATGAGCAGTTCTTC. Using reference TRBV7-2 and TRBJ2-1 for the parts outside the CDR3, the full variable domain is GAGVSQSPSNKVTEKGKDVELRCDPISGHTALYWYRQSLGQGLEFLIYFQGNSAPDKSGLPSDRFSAERTGGSVSTLTIQRTQQEDSAVYLCASSLYGKGDNEQFFGPGTRLTVL.

The chain joins TRBV6-1 to TRBJ2-2; D unclear. The V gene lost 1 base and the J gene lost 1 base, with 4 bases spanning the gap. This CDR3 is 14 amino acids long. The germline V gene encodes CDR1 MNHNS and CDR2 SASEGT. In DNA form, the CDR3 reads TGTGCCAGCAGTGAAGTATGGAACACCGGGGAGCTGTTTTTT. Its translation: CASSEVWNTGELFF.

The genes are TRBV2 and TRBJ2-5; the D gene is possibly TRBD2 (6 bases). This CDR3 region has 15 residues. Germline CDR1 is SNHLY and CDR2 is FYNNEI. V lost 2 bases, J lost 9 bases, and 19 bases lay in between. The CDR3 reads CASSEKIPSATPQYF. The CDR3 DNA sequence: TGTGCCAGCAGTGAAAAAATCCCTAGCGCGACCCCCCAGTACTTC.

The DNA for the CDR3 is TGTGCCAGCAGCTCCGCTAGCGGGATCTCCTACGAGCAGTACTTC. It yields the protein CASSSASGISYEQYF. The chain combines TRBV7-3 with TRBJ2-7; 9 bases line up with TRBD2. J lost 0 bases, V lost 4 bases, and 4 bases had no gene match. This CDR3 spans 15 amino acids. CDR1 and CDR2 (germline): SGHTA, FQGTGA.

In regard to this clone: A junction end diverges from the germline sequence, so it may reflect a read error. Written as DNA, the CDR3 is TGCGCCAGCAGCCAAGAGGTTAGCGGGAGGGAATACTTC. Amino acids: CASSQEVSGREYF. The J gene is TRBJ1-2, the V gene TRBV4-1; D remains ambiguous. Germline-derived CDR1 and CDR2 are MGHRA and YSYEKL. This CDR3 is built from 13 residues.

The chain combines TRBV9 with TRBJ2-5; perhaps TRBD2 as D (6 bases). The CDR3 is made up of 14 amino acids. CDR1 SGDLS and CDR2 YYNGEE come from the germline V gene. The V end lost 4 bases, the J end lost 5 bases, and 15 bases lay between the germline ends. This chain's CDR3 is CASSLGTPQETQYF. CDR3 sequence (DNA): TGTGCCAGCAGCTTGGGGACTCCCCAGGAGACCCAGTACTTC. Variable domain in full (rest from reference TRBV9 and TRBJ2-5): DSGVTQTPKHLITATGQRVTLRCSPRSGDLSVYWYQQSLDQGLQFLIQYYNGEERAKGNILERFSAQQFPDLHSELNLSSLELGDSALYFCASSLGTPQETQYFGPGTRLLVL.

V gene TRBV7-7 combines with J gene TRBJ2-5; 7 bases agree with TRBD2. This CDR3 has 16 residues. Looked up from germline, CDR1 is SSHAT and CDR2 is FNYEAQ (reference sequence). Losses at the gene ends were 6 bases for V and 4 bases for J; bases not matched to a gene: 14. The CDR3 DNA reads as TGTGCCAGCAGTCCGACGGGGGAGGGCCTGGGAGAGACCCAGTACTTC. Translating gives CASSPTGEGLGETQYF.

This sequence joins TRBV6-5 and TRBJ1-2; 8 nucleotides align to TRBD1. J lost 4 bases, V lost 6 bases, and 4 bases had no gene match. There are 13 residues in the CDR3. Germline CDR1 and CDR2: MNHEY and SVGAGI. CDR3 nucleotides: TGTGCCAGCAGCTTTACAGGGGGCTATGGCTACACCTTC. It is translated as CASSFTGGYGYTF.

The CDR3 DNA follows: TGTGCCAGCTCCCCTCGGCGGGCCGACTACACCTTC. Encoded protein: CASSPRRADYTF. This chain uses TRBV18 with TRBJ1-2; D ambiguous. The CDR3 extends over 12 amino acids. Trimming shortened V by 6 bases and J by 10 bases, and 15 bases separated the two germline ends. The germline V gene has CDR1 KGHSH and CDR2 LQKENI.

The chain carries TRBV28 and TRBJ2-1; no definite D call. The length of the CDR3 is 15 residues. The V gene lost 7 bases and the J gene lost 8 bases, with 21 bases spanning the gap. Germline V lookup: CDR1 MDHEN, CDR2 SYDVKM. The CDR3 DNA reads TGTGCCAGCATTCCCGGTCCCCTTCCTAGAGATGAGCAGTTCTTC. Protein product: CASIPGPLPRDEQFF.

The J gene is TRBJ2-4, the V gene TRBV28; TRBD1 agrees at 8 bases. The J segment lost 5 bases and the V segment lost 4 bases, leaving 4 bases of the junction unmatched. The CDR3 runs to 14 residues. From germline, CDR1 is MDHEN and CDR2 SYDVKM. CDR3 sequence (DNA): TGTGCCAGCAGTTCGTGGACAGGGCAAAACATTCAGTACTTC. Protein: CASSSWTGQNIQYF.

V is TRBV28 and J is TRBJ2-5; 7 nucleotides align to TRBD1. The CDR3 has 11 residues. V lost 4 bases to trimming and J lost 9 bases; unmatched junction nucleotides: 2. Germline values: CDR1 MDHEN, CDR2 SYDVKM. The CDR3 here is CASSYRGAQYF. The CDR3 DNA reads as TGTGCCAGCAGTTACAGGGGAGCCCAGTACTTC.

This chain connects TRBV4-1 to TRBJ1-2; D gene uncertain. Germline V gene lookup returns CDR1 MGHRA and CDR2 YSYEKL. This CDR3 spans 14 amino acids. V was cut by 0 bases and J by 5 bases, with 10 bases left in between. CDR3: CASSQELHGYGYTF. The CDR3 DNA is TGCGCCAGCAGCCAAGAACTACACGGATATGGCTACACCTTC.